These 30 T cell receptor beta chains share one sample of origin, sequenced in a study of blood T cells in healthy people across ages. For the second PCR, which ran for roughly 7 to 11 cycles, a sample-barcoded 5' primer and a J-beta primer mix were used. TCRdb re-called the 5' RACE reads through MiXCR, storing one row per CDR3 protein. Of about 580,000 distinct CDR3 sequences listed, around half were seen once; the top ten hold roughly 24%. The sample consisted of blood. The receptors come from a man at least 80 years old in good health.

Of note for this clonotype: A much more abundant neighbour one base away suggests this may be a read error. The chain combines TRBV6-1 with TRBJ1-4; 11 positions match TRBD1. Germline loops: CDR1 MNHNS, CDR2 SASEGT. The CDR3 runs to 18 residues. The trim removed 6 bases at V and 3 bases at J, leaving 12 bases unmatched. CDR3 DNA: TGTGCCAGCAGATGCGAAAGGACAGGGGGCTTTTCTAATGAAAAACTGTTTTTT. Residues: CASRCERTGGFSNEKLFF.

The chain couples TRBV25-1 to TRBJ2-1; weak D call: TRBD2 (7 bases). Trimming removed 8 bases from V and 9 bases from J, with 23 bases in between. The CDR3 runs to 15 residues. Germline assignment: CDR1 MGHDK and CDR2 SYGVNS. The CDR3 sequence: CASQRGEGGAVEQFF. The DNA of the CDR3 is TGTGCCAGCCAACGTGGGGAGGGGGGTGCTGTTGAGCAGTTCTTC.

The chain uses TRBV24-1 and TRBJ2-7; D uncertain. The ends were cut back, 5 bases at V and 3 bases at J, with 10 bases in the middle. Germline CDR1 and CDR2: KGHDR and SFDVKD. The CDR3 covers 13 residues. The CDR3 DNA reads as TGTGCCACCAGTGGGGATTTAGGCTACGAGCAGTACTTC. Its translation: CATSGDLGYEQYF.

To note about this clonotype: A much larger clone lies a single base off, so this may be a read error. The chain recombines TRBV7-9 with TRBJ2-1; 14 bases are a match to TRBD2. The CDR3 extends over 15 amino acids. The germline V gene has CDR1 SEHNR and CDR2 FQNEAQ (reference sequence). The CDR3 DNA reads TGTGCCAGCAGCGGGACTAGCGGGGGCGGCAATAAGCAGTTCTTC. This gives the protein CASSGTSGGGNKQFF.

The CDR3 protein is CSAKGTSGTNEQFF. The CDR3 DNA reads as TGCAGTGCTAAGGGGACTAGCGGGACTAATGAGCAGTTCTTC. The V call is TRBV20-1, the J call TRBJ2-1; 13 bases are shared with TRBD2. The CDR3 is 14 amino acids. V was pared by 4 bases and J by 7 bases, with 4 bases of the junction left unmatched. CDR1 is DFQATT, CDR2 SNEGSKA, per germline (reference sequence).

Turning to this clonotype: One end of the junction does not line up with germline, which may come from a read error. V usage is TRBV5-1 and J usage is TRBJ2-2; TRBD1 aligns across 7 bases. The CDR3 length is 17 residues. Germline CDR1 and CDR2: SGHRS and YFSETQ. CDR3 sequence: CAGSGRQGSGVTGELFF. The CDR3, as DNA: TGCGCCGGCAGCGGAAGACAGGGCTCGGGTGTCACCGGGGAGCTGTTTTTT.

This clonotype has only a few counts. The rearrangement joins TRBV3-1 to TRBJ2-3; TRBD2 might be the D (5 bases). The CDR3 loop spans 16 amino acids. Looked up from germline, CDR1 is LGHDT and CDR2 is YNNKEL (reference sequence). V lost 4 bases to trimming and J lost 1 base, with 15 bases between them. The CDR3 reads CASSLGIGRGTDTQYF. In nucleotides, the CDR3 is TGTGCCAGCAGCCTCGGGATCGGGCGGGGCACAGATACGCAGTATTTT.

The CDR3 sequence is CASSQEVGVETQYF. The CDR3 DNA sequence: TGCGCCAGCAGCCAAGAAGTTGGGGTAGAGACCCAGTACTTC. J is TRBJ2-5 and V is TRBV4-1; no definite D call. This CDR3 comprises 14 residues. The germline gives CDR1 MGHRA, CDR2 YSYEKL. V dropped 0 bases and J dropped 4 bases, with 9 bases sitting between them.

The V gene is TRBV5-1, the J gene TRBJ1-1; 8 bases fit TRBD1. The V and J ends lost 4 bases and 1 base, in that order; junction bases with no gene match: 3. The CDR3 runs 14 residues. Germline assignment: CDR1 SGHRS and CDR2 YFSETQ. The CDR3 is CASSQTGGNTEAFF. The CDR3 nucleotides read TGCGCCAGCAGCCAAACAGGGGGGAACACTGAAGCTTTCTTT.

V and J are TRBV29-1 and TRBJ2-1, with 9 bases aligning to TRBD2. The CDR3 is 15 residues long. Unmatched junction bases numbered 8, after V lost 8 bases and J lost 0 bases. Germline CDR1 and CDR2: SQVTM and ANQGSEA. The CDR3, as DNA: TGCAGCAGGGTAGCGGGAGCGAGCTCCTACAATGAGCAGTTCTTC. As protein: CSRVAGASSYNEQFF.

This clonotype was seen only a few times. The chain has TRBV6-5 and TRBJ2-2; D remains ambiguous. Germline V gives CDR1 MNHEY, CDR2 SVGAGI. With 6 bases removed from V and 1 base from J, the gap between germline ends came to 3 bases. The CDR3 is made up of 12 amino acids. CDR3 loop: CASRRNTGELFF. For the CDR3, the DNA is TGTGCCAGCAGAAGGAACACCGGGGAGCTGTTTTTT.

For this clonotype: One end of the junction varies from germline; a read error may be responsible. DNA of the CDR3: TGTACCAGCAGCCAAGATTCCGGCCCAAATCAGCCCCAGCATTTT. This encodes CTSSQDSGPNQPQHF. The chain couples TRBV4-2 to TRBJ1-5; the D is unclear. The CDR3 extends over 15 amino acids. The germline CDR1 and CDR2 sequences are LGHNA and YNFKEQ.

This clonotype was observed a few times. The chain joins TRBV5-5 to TRBJ2-5; maybe TRBD2 (6 bases). Deletions cut 7 bases from V and 4 bases from J, with 29 bases between. Germline-derived CDR1 and CDR2 are SGHKS and YYEKEE (reference sequence). The CDR3 has 18 residues. The CDR3 here is CASEPQLSGGKLRETQYF. DNA for the CDR3: TGTGCCAGCGAACCCCAACTGTCTGGCGGGAAACTTCGAGAGACCCAGTACTTC. Drawing the rest from reference TRBV5-5 and TRBJ2-5, the complete variable domain is DAGVTQSPTHLIKTRGQQVTLRCSPISGHKSVSWYQQVLGQGPQFIFQYYEKEERGRGNFPDRFSARQFPNYSSELNVNALLLGDSALYLCASEPQLSGGKLRETQYFGPGTRLLVL.

This clonotype was counted at least ten times. This chain joins TRBV29-1 and TRBJ2-7; 8 nucleotides align to TRBD2. The CDR3 loop spans 13 amino acids. Germline V lookup: CDR1 SQVTM, CDR2 ANQGSEA. The V and J ends lost 4 bases and 6 bases, in that order; junction bases with no gene match: 8. CDR3 sequence (DNA): TGCAGCGTTGCCGCGCGGGAGGAGGGCGAGCAGTACTTC. This gives the protein CSVAAREEGEQYF.

The chain is built from TRBV20-1 and TRBJ2-5; 15 bases are a match to TRBD2. Per germline, CDR1 DFQATT and CDR2 SNEGSKA (reference sequence). The CDR3 is 18 amino acids. V dropped 4 bases and J dropped 1; count of bases not matched to a gene: 10. The CDR3 sequence is CSAKNTGTSGGLQETQYF. In DNA, the CDR3 is TGCAGTGCTAAGAATACCGGGACTAGCGGGGGGCTCCAAGAGACCCAGTACTTC.

The chain uses TRBV10-3 and TRBJ2-5, with a tentative D call TRBD2 (5 bases). V shed 0 bases and J shed 3 bases, with 8 bases lying between them. CDR3 length equals 14 residues. The germline V gene encodes CDR1 ENHRY and CDR2 SYGVKD. DNA for the CDR3: TGTGCCATCAGTGAGTCGGGAGAGAAAGAGACCCAGTACTTC. Translation: CAISESGEKETQYF.

This clonotype was seen once. This CDR3 is CASSARIFWRAFF. The CDR3 DNA reads as TGTGCCAGCAGTGCTCGGATTTTCTGGCGGGCTTTCTTT. The rearrangement links TRBV12-3 or TRBV12-4 to TRBJ1-1; D is unclear. The CDR3 spans 13 residues. V was cut by 5 bases and J by 11 bases, with 18 bases left in between.

CDR3 amino acids: CASSYTGRGSSPRLGEQFF. For the CDR3, the DNA is TGTGCCAGCAGTTACACTGGGCGGGGCTCAAGTCCCCGGCTGGGTGAGCAGTTCTTC. The chain links TRBV6-5 to TRBJ2-1; D might be TRBD2 (6 bases). From germline, CDR1 is MNHEY and CDR2 SVGAGI. The CDR3 has 19 amino acids. V shed 2 bases and J shed 9 bases, with 29 bases lying between them.

This clonotype was seen once. This chain connects TRBV6-5 to TRBJ1-1, with a tentative D call TRBD1 (5 bases). Germline lookup yields CDR1 MNHEY and CDR2 SVGAGI. The CDR3 is 15 amino acids. V lost 9 bases, J lost 1 base, and 18 bases lay in between. DNA of the CDR3: TGTGCCAGTACAGCCCAAGACGGGGGGAACACTGAAGCTTTCTTT. Translated: CASTAQDGGNTEAFF.

This chain joins TRBV7-9 and TRBJ2-5; TRBD2 is a possible D gene (6 bases). V was shortened by 2 bases and J by 11 bases, with 21 bases between the two germline ends. Germline CDR1 and CDR2: SEHNR and FQNEAQ (reference sequence). The CDR3 runs 15 residues. CDR3 protein: CASSLSAGRGNEQYF. The CDR3 bases are TGTGCCAGCAGCTTATCTGCGGGACGGGGCAATGAGCAGTACTTC.

In the case of this clonotype: A read error is possible here, since a much larger clone lies one base away. The chain recombines TRBV6-5 with TRBJ2-7; TRBD1 might be the D (5 bases). The CDR3 length is 12 residues. Germline CDR1 reads MNHEY; CDR2 reads SVGAGI. CDR3 region: CAGSRQSYEQYF. The CDR3 region has the DNA TGTGCCGGCAGTCGACAGTCCTACGAGCAGTACTTC.

This clonotype was found many times. This chain uses TRBV7-2 with TRBJ2-7, with D perhaps being TRBD1 or TRBD2 (5 bases each). This CDR3 comprises 19 residues. The germline V gene encodes CDR1 SGHTA and CDR2 FQGNSA. Trimming pared 5 bases from V and 4 bases from J, leaving 30 bases between. The DNA of the CDR3 is TGTGCCAGCAGCCAAACCGGGACCGCCAATAGTTTATGGGTTTACGAGCAGTACTTC. Protein sequence: CASSQTGTANSLWVYEQYF.

This clonotype has just a few counts. This sequence joins TRBV7-9 and TRBJ1-4; tentatively, D is TRBD1 (5 bases). Germline values: CDR1 SEHNR, CDR2 FQNEAQ (reference sequence). V was clipped by 11 bases and J by 6 bases, with 19 bases between them. The CDR3 has 14 amino acids. DNA of the CDR3: TGTGCCGTCCCCAGATGGGTGGGGGATGAAAAACTGTTTTTT. Its protein is CAVPRWVGDEKLFF. Full variable domain (rest looked up from reference TRBV7-9 and TRBJ1-4): DTGVSQNPRHKITKRGQNVTFRCDPISEHNRLYWYRQTLGQGPEFLTYFQNEAQLEKSRLLSDRFSAERPKGSFSTLEIQRTEQGDSAMYLCAVPRWVGDEKLFFGSGTQLSVL.

The chain has TRBV29-1 and TRBJ2-6, with 10 bases identical to TRBD1. The V gene end was trimmed by 5 bases and the J gene end by 1 base; junction bases not matched to a gene: 8. Germline V lookup: CDR1 SQVTM, CDR2 ANQGSEA. This CDR3 spans 17 amino acids. The CDR3 bases are TGCAGCGTTCGACAGGGGGCCCGATATTCTGGGGCCAACGTCCTGACTTTC. Translated: CSVRQGARYSGANVLTF.

The chain joins TRBV20-1 to TRBJ2-5, with 8 bases aligning to TRBD2. Trimming at V came to 5 bases and at J to 7 bases, leaving 12 bases not matched to a gene. The CDR3 is made up of 14 amino acids. CDR1 and CDR2 from the germline V gene are DFQATT and SNEGSKA (reference sequence). Here the CDR3 DNA reads TGCAGTGCTCCCCTGGCGGGAGGAAGGGGGACCCAGTACTTC. It is translated as CSAPLAGGRGTQYF.

The DNA of the CDR3 is TGCAGTGCTAGAGATCTAGGCAGGGGGCCCTACGAGCAGTACTTC. Translation: CSARDLGRGPYEQYF. The chain joins TRBV20-1 to TRBJ2-4; 8 bases agree with TRBD1. The assigned J gene may be wrong: the sequence end matches TRBJ2-7 better. The CDR3 length is 15 residues. CDR1 and CDR2 from the germline V gene are DFQATT and SNEGSKA (reference sequence).

This clonotype was seen a few times. The CDR3 nucleotides are TGTGCCAGCAGCCAGGAAGGACTAGCGGGGACCAGCACAGATACGCAGTATTTT. This encodes CASSQEGLAGTSTDTQYF. The genes are TRBV3-1 and TRBJ2-3, with 12 positions matching TRBD2. The CDR3 is made up of 18 amino acids. The V and J ends lost 3 bases and 0 bases, in that order; junction bases with no gene match: 7. CDR1 and CDR2 (germline): LGHDT, YNNKEL (reference sequence).

This chain uses TRBV4-2 with TRBJ2-3; 8 nucleotides match TRBD1. The trim removed 4 bases at V and 2 bases at J, leaving 8 bases unmatched. Germline assignment: CDR1 LGHNA and CDR2 YNFKEQ. There are 16 residues in the CDR3. Here the CDR3 reads CASSPEQGDFTDTQYF. The CDR3 nucleotides are TGTGCCAGCAGCCCGGAACAGGGGGATTTCACAGATACGCAGTATTTT.

This clonotype occurred once. The genes are TRBV7-9 and TRBJ1-2; D unclear. Deletions cut 3 bases from V and 6 bases from J, with 8 bases between. The length of the CDR3 is 12 residues. Germline V gene data show CDR1 as SEHNR and CDR2 as FQNEAQ (reference sequence). In nucleotides, the CDR3 is TGTGCCAGCAGCTTTAGTAATAATGGCTACACCTTC. Translating it yields CASSFSNNGYTF.

The table lists this clonotype with a few counts. The rearrangement uses TRBV6-1 and TRBJ2-5, with TRBD2 identical over 7 bases. The V and J ends lost 1 base and 11 bases, in that order; junction bases with no gene match: 7. The CDR3 length is 13 residues. From germline, CDR1 is MNHNS and CDR2 SASEGT. Here the CDR3 reads CASSEVGGSLQYF. In DNA, the CDR3 is TGTGCCAGCAGTGAAGTGGGGGGGAGTCTGCAGTACTTC.